The 31 T cell receptor beta chains below come from one sample, sequenced in a study of blood T cell repertoires in COVID-19. Sequenced by immunoSEQ multiplex PCR; TCRdb stores in-frame clones only, minus some. This table has hundreds of thousands of clones, just over 90% appearing once. Sequencing was performed on PBMCs or T cells enriched from blood (not recorded which). The source of these receptors is a woman younger than 30 who had recovered from COVID-19.

The chain is built from TRBV28 and TRBJ1-6; D gene unclear. CDR1 MDHEN and CDR2 SYDVKM come from the germline V gene. The CDR3 spans 13 residues. The V end was cut by 11 bases, the J end by 0 bases, with 8 bases between. In DNA form, the CDR3 reads TGTGCCGCGCGGAGCTCCTATAATTCACCCCTCCACTTT. It translates to CAARSSYNSPLHF.

The chain employs TRBV5-5 and TRBJ2-7, with 10 bases lining up with TRBD1. The germline V gene has CDR1 SGHKS and CDR2 YYEKEE (reference sequence). Losses at the gene ends were 5 bases for V and 6 bases for J; bases not matched to a gene: 8. The CDR3 runs to 14 residues. CDR3 protein: CASRRDRGPREQYF. Here the CDR3 DNA reads TGTGCCAGCAGACGGGACAGGGGCCCGCGCGAGCAGTACTTC.

The chain links TRBV5-8 to TRBJ2-1; TRBD2 matches 7 bases. V gave up 4 bases and J gave up 10 bases; unmatched junction bases: 8. The CDR3 sequence is 13 residues long. CDR1 and CDR2 from the germline V gene are SGHTS and YDEGEE. CDR3 region: CASSAGLGLEQFF. In nucleotides, the CDR3 is TGTGCCAGCAGCGCCGGACTAGGCCTCGAGCAGTTCTTC.

The DNA of the CDR3 is TGTGCCAGCAGCCAAGCTCCGGGAGATACGCAGTATTTT. It translates to CASSQAPGDTQYF. This chain connects TRBV4-2 to TRBJ2-3; unclear D gene. The CDR3 has 13 residues. Germline V lookup: CDR1 LGHNA, CDR2 YNFKEQ. V was cut by 1 base and J by 5 bases, with 7 bases left in between.

This rearrangement joins TRBV5-1 to TRBJ1-3; D unclear. Germline CDR1 reads SGHRS; CDR2 reads YFSETQ. The CDR3 contains 14 residues. V gave up 4 bases and J gave up 0 bases, with 8 bases separating them. CDR3 sequence: CASSQDSSGNTIYF. The CDR3 nucleotides read TGCGCCAGCAGCCAGGATAGCTCTGGAAACACCATATATTTT. Full variable domain (missing parts from reference TRBV5-1 and TRBJ1-3): KAGVTQTPRYLIKTRGQQVTLSCSPISGHRSVSWYQQTPGQGLQFLFEYFSETQRNKGNFPGRFSGRQFSNSRSEMNVSTLELGDSALYLCASSQDSSGNTIYFGEGSWLTVV.

The genes are TRBV23-1 and TRBJ1-5; TRBD1 might be the D (5 bases). TRBV23-1 is classed as an ORF, of uncertain function. The CDR3 sequence is 16 residues long. V lost 6 bases and J 3 bases, leaving 18 bases between the germline ends. The CDR3 loop is CASSQINRQFNQPQHF. CDR3 in DNA: TGCGCCAGCAGCCAAATAAATCGACAGTTCAATCAGCCCCAGCATTTT.

J is TRBJ2-7 and V is TRBV2; D remains ambiguous. The CDR3 consists of 10 residues. Germline V gene data show CDR1 as SNHLY and CDR2 as FYNNEI. V gave up 7 bases and J gave up 4 bases, with 5 bases separating them. This CDR3 is CASIRYEQYF. CDR3 nucleotide sequence: TGTGCCAGCATTAGATACGAGCAGTACTTC.

This clone has just one count. The chain is built from TRBV14 and TRBJ2-1; TRBD2 agrees at 14 bases. The CDR3 is 19 residues long. The ends lost 3 bases at V and 8 bases at J; junction bases unmatched: 15. Germline lookup yields CDR1 SGHDN and CDR2 FVKESK. CDR3 DNA: TGTGCCAGCAGCCAGAGGGGGGGGACTAGCGGGAGAAGACGGGATGAGCAGTTCTTC. Translated: CASSQRGGTSGRRRDEQFF. The full variable domain, in which reference TRBV14 and TRBJ2-1 provide the parts outside the CDR3, is EAGVTQFPSHSVIEKGQTVTLRCDPISGHDNLYWYRRVMGKEIKFLLHFVKESKQDESGMPNNRFLAERTGGTYSTLKVQPAELEDSGVYFCASSQRGGTSGRRRDEQFFGPGTRLTVL.

The chain is built from TRBV14 and TRBJ1-1; D not resolved. Germline CDR1 SGHDN, CDR2 FVKESK. The CDR3 has 13 amino acids. Trimming took off 4 bases at V and 2 bases at J, with 8 bases between the two ends. The CDR3 reads CASSPVLNTEAFF. CDR3 DNA: TGTGCCAGCAGCCCTGTCTTAAACACTGAAGCTTTCTTT.

This clone appeared once. V usage is TRBV3-1 (or the pseudogene TRBV3-2) and J usage is TRBJ2-1; TRBD1 is a possible D gene (5 bases). Germline V lookup: CDR1 LGHDT, CDR2 YNNKEL (reference sequence). The CDR3 contains 15 residues. The V and J ends lost 4 bases and 4 bases respectively, with 14 bases between them. CDR3 amino acids: CASSPPLKGYNEQFF. The CDR3, as DNA: TGTGCCAGCAGCCCTCCCTTAAAGGGGTACAATGAGCAGTTCTTC.

This clone has more than one count but fewer than ten. Other nucleotide sequences from this sample produce the same CDR3. The chain carries TRBV5-6 and TRBJ1-2; maybe TRBD1 (6 bases). V dropped 0 bases and J dropped 1 base, with 7 bases sitting between them. The germline V gene has CDR1 SGHDT and CDR2 YYEEEE. The CDR3 extends over 14 amino acids. The CDR3 here is CASSLGRGNYGYTF. The DNA for the CDR3 is TGTGCCAGCAGCTTGGGCAGGGGTAACTATGGCTACACCTTC.

The table lists this clone with a count of one. The chain recombines TRBV24-1 with TRBJ2-2; D may be TRBD1 (5 bases). This CDR3 is built from 13 residues. With 7 bases removed from V and 2 bases from J, the gap between germline ends came to 7 bases. The germline V gene has CDR1 KGHDR and CDR2 SFDVKD. CDR3 amino acids: CATRTDNTGELFF. CDR3 nucleotides: TGTGCCACCAGGACAGATAACACCGGGGAGCTGTTTTTT.

V gene TRBV7-9 combines with J gene TRBJ1-1; D is unresolved. CDR3 length: 12 residues. Trimming removed 5 bases at V and 3 bases at J, with 7 bases between. The germline V gene has CDR1 SEHNR and CDR2 FQNEAQ (reference sequence). The CDR3 spells CASSLGYTEAFF. Here the CDR3 DNA reads TGTGCCAGCAGCCTCGGGTACACTGAAGCTTTCTTT.

The genes are TRBV11-3 and TRBJ2-1; 15 bases align to TRBD2. Losses at the gene ends were 1 base for V and 8 bases for J; bases not matched to a gene: 3. Germline-derived CDR1 and CDR2 are SGHNT and YENEEA. The CDR3 has 16 residues. CDR3 in DNA: TGTGCCAGCAGCTTAGTTTGGACTAGCGGGGGGGATGAGCAGTTCTTC. Its translation: CASSLVWTSGGDEQFF.

The gene calls are TRBV27 and TRBJ1-1; 8 bases match TRBD1. Looked up from germline, CDR1 is MNHEY and CDR2 is SMNVEV (reference sequence). Losses at the gene ends were 2 bases for V and 4 bases for J; bases not matched to a gene: 15. The CDR3 sequence is 18 residues long. The CDR3 is CASSLAYPGTGYFTEAFF. The CDR3 DNA is TGTGCCAGCAGTTTAGCCTACCCTGGGACAGGCTATTTCACTGAAGCTTTCTTT.

This clone was observed once. The V gene is TRBV6-6, the J gene TRBJ1-3; D unresolved. CDR1 is MNHNY and CDR2 is SVGAGI in the germline V gene (reference sequence). The CDR3 sequence is 14 residues long. Trimming took 2 bases from V and 9 from J, leaving 14 bases between them. This CDR3 reads CASSYAQTRGTIYF. The CDR3 region has the DNA TGTGCCAGCAGTTACGCCCAGACCCGGGGCACCATATATTTT.

The rearrangement links TRBV27 to TRBJ1-1; 11 bases map to TRBD1. Trimming removed 5 bases from V and 6 bases from J; junction bases left unmatched: 8. The length of the CDR3 is 15 residues. The germline gives CDR1 MNHEY, CDR2 SMNVEV (reference sequence). The DNA for the CDR3 is TGTGCCAGCAGTGGGCGGACAGGGGGCTTCCCTGAAGCTTTCTTT. Translating it yields CASSGRTGGFPEAFF.

The rearrangement links TRBV9 to TRBJ1-4; 8 nucleotides match TRBD1. Germline-derived CDR1 and CDR2 are SGDLS and YYNGEE. CDR3 length equals 18 residues. J lost 8 bases, V lost 4 bases, and 19 bases had no gene match. The CDR3 DNA is TGTGCCAGCAGCCCGGGCGGACAGGGCCCCCTCTTCGGCGAAAAACTGTTTTTT. Translating it yields CASSPGGQGPLFGEKLFF.

A single count supports this clone. This chain connects TRBV7-6 to TRBJ2-7, with 7 bases fitting TRBD1. Trimming took 1 base from V and 7 from J; bases not matched to a gene: 4. The CDR3 extends over 13 amino acids. CDR1 is SGHVS and CDR2 is FNYEAQ in the germline V gene. The CDR3 here is CASSLVDRDEQYF. The CDR3 nucleotides are TGTGCCAGCAGCTTAGTAGACAGGGATGAGCAGTACTTC.

The gene calls are TRBV19 and TRBJ2-7; maybe TRBD1 (6 bases). Looked up from germline, CDR1 is LNHDA and CDR2 is SQIVND (reference sequence). There are 16 residues in the CDR3. With 4 bases removed from V and 6 bases from J, the gap between germline ends came to 22 bases. CDR3 DNA sequence: TGTGCCAGTAGTAGTCGGAAGGTGGCAGGGGCAGGCGAGCAGTACTTC. This codes for CASSSRKVAGAGEQYF.

The rearrangement links TRBV11-3 to TRBJ2-2, with TRBD2 identical over 9 bases. Germline V gene data show CDR1 as SGHNT and CDR2 as YENEEA. This CDR3 has 14 amino acids. V shed 4 bases and J 7 bases; nucleotides not matched to a gene: 4. The CDR3 is CASSSGLAGGELFF. As DNA, the CDR3 is TGTGCCAGCAGCTCGGGACTAGCAGGCGGGGAGCTGTTTTTT.

This chain connects TRBV2 to TRBJ2-4; 7 bases map to TRBD2. Germline-derived CDR1 and CDR2 are SNHLY and FYNNEI. The J segment lost 6 bases and the V segment lost 1 base, leaving 6 bases of the junction unmatched. The CDR3 sequence is 15 residues long. The CDR3 sequence is CASSEEGLVRNIQYF. The DNA for the CDR3 is TGTGCCAGCAGTGAAGAAGGACTAGTGAGAAACATTCAGTACTTC.

Here the CDR3 DNA reads TGTGCCAGCAGCCAGGCTAGCGGGGGGGTGGTGGTGACCCAGTACTTC. Translated, it gives CASSQASGGVVVTQYF. J is TRBJ2-5 and V is TRBV4-2, with TRBD2 identical over 12 bases. From germline, CDR1 is LGHNA and CDR2 YNFKEQ. CDR3 length: 16 amino acids. The J segment lost 7 bases and the V segment lost 3 bases, leaving 9 bases of the junction unmatched.

The DNA of the CDR3 is TGTGCCAGCATCGAGACTAGCGGGGTAGAGACCCAGTACTTC. As protein: CASIETSGVETQYF. The chain carries TRBV6-5 and TRBJ2-5, with TRBD2 matching over 11 bases. J was trimmed by 4 bases and V by 7 bases; bases with no gene match: 5. The CDR3 spans 14 residues. Germline V gene sequence: CDR1 MNHEY, CDR2 SVGAGI.

The chain links TRBV7-2 to TRBJ1-6; TRBD1 aligns across 7 bases. Germline trimming cut 4 bases from V and 9 bases from J; bases unmatched to any gene: 9. The length of the CDR3 is 15 residues. Germline CDR1 reads SGHTA; CDR2 reads FQGNSA. The CDR3 DNA reads TGTGCCAGCAGCTCTATACAGGGGAATCGTTCACCCCTCCACTTT. It yields the protein CASSSIQGNRSPLHF.

The chain carries TRBV11-3 and TRBJ1-1; D not resolved. Per the germline V gene, CDR1 is SGHNT and CDR2 is YENEEA. Trimming shortened V by 0 bases and J by 8 bases, and 13 bases separated the two germline ends. The CDR3 contains 14 residues. The CDR3 DNA reads as TGTGCCAGCAGCTTAGATCCCACAGTCGCAGAAGCTTTCTTT. Protein sequence: CASSLDPTVAEAFF.

The chain combines TRBV18 with TRBJ1-2; 8 positions agree with TRBD1. The length of the CDR3 is 14 residues. Trimming at V came to 1 base and at J to 2 bases, leaving 0 bases not matched to a gene. Germline CDR1 reads KGHSH; CDR2 reads LQKENI. CDR3 protein: CASSPRTGNYGYTF. In DNA form, the CDR3 reads TGTGCCAGCTCACCACGGACAGGGAACTATGGCTACACCTTC.

This chain uses TRBV12-3 or TRBV12-4 with TRBJ1-1, with D unclear. V shed 6 bases and J shed 4 bases, with 9 bases lying between them. There are 12 residues in the CDR3. CDR3 loop: CASRTEATEAFF. The CDR3 nucleotides read TGTGCCAGCAGGACGGAGGCCACTGAAGCTTTCTTT.

The V gene is TRBV7-2, the J gene TRBJ2-5; D uncertain. V was clipped by 2 bases and J by 2 bases, with 12 bases between them. CDR3 length equals 15 residues. Germline V gene sequence: CDR1 SGHTA, CDR2 FQGNSA. The CDR3 reads CASSLLVGPQETQYF. Here the CDR3 DNA reads TGTGCCAGCAGCTTATTGGTTGGGCCACAAGAGACCCAGTACTTC.

The rearrangement joins TRBV28 to TRBJ1-2; possibly TRBD1 for D (5 bases). Between the trimmed V and J ends, which lost 5 bases and 4 bases, there was a span of 14 bases. This CDR3 is 14 amino acids long. The germline CDR1 and CDR2 sequences are MDHEN and SYDVKM. The CDR3 sequence is CASSPAGQSYGYTF. CDR3 bases: TGTGCCAGCAGTCCCGCAGGGCAGTCCTATGGCTACACCTTC.

V usage is TRBV24-1 and J usage is TRBJ2-2; 7 bases line up with TRBD2. The CDR3 length is 14 residues. With 8 bases clipped from V and 5 bases from J, the junction kept 7 bases outside the gene matches. Germline CDR1 is KGHDR and CDR2 is SFDVKD. The CDR3 spells CATTPGGGTGELFF. In DNA, the CDR3 is TGTGCCACCACACCTGGGGGAGGGACCGGGGAGCTGTTTTTT.